One and the same sample provided the 18 T cell receptor beta chains below, sequenced in a study of control samples from healthy donors and cancer patients. Assay: immunoSEQ multiplex PCR; the TCRdb copy retains only in-frame clones and omits some. The table lists 150,000 to 200,000 clones, 80% to 90% of them singletons. Sequenced sample: blood. The origin of the receptors is a man between 25 and 39 years old in good health.

The chain joins TRBV6-2 or TRBV6-3 to TRBJ2-2; unclear D gene. CDR3 size: 13 residues. The ends were cut back, 4 bases at V and 3 bases at J, with 6 bases in the middle. CDR1 and CDR2 (germline): MNHEY, SVGEGT. In nucleotides, the CDR3 is TGTGCCAGCAGTTTACGGGACACCGGGGAGCTGTTTTTT. Translating gives CASSLRDTGELFF.

The chain has TRBV24-1 and TRBJ1-4; 8 positions match TRBD1. This CDR3 region has 16 residues. V shed 3 bases, J shed 7 bases, and the junction held 9 bases outside the gene matches. CDR1 is KGHDR and CDR2 is SFDVKD in the germline V gene. The CDR3 coding sequence is TGTGCCACCAGTGATCCAGGACAGGGAAAAGGTGAAAAACTGTTTTTT. Translating gives CATSDPGQGKGEKLFF.

V gene TRBV5-6 combines with J gene TRBJ2-5, with 9 bases fitting TRBD1. CDR3 size: 16 residues. From germline, CDR1 is SGHDT and CDR2 YYEEEE. The junction had 12 bases not matched to a gene; V was cut back by 4 bases and J by 5 bases. The CDR3 DNA sequence: TGTGCCAGCAGCCTGACCGGGACAGGGCTCGGGGAGACCCAGTACTTC. This sequence encodes CASSLTGTGLGETQYF.

The CDR3 nucleotides are TGTGCCAGTACCCGACAGGGCGACACCGGGGAGCTGTTTTTT. Translating gives CASTRQGDTGELFF. The gene calls are TRBV19 and TRBJ2-2, with TRBD1 identical over 7 bases. This CDR3 region has 14 residues. The germline V gene encodes CDR1 LNHDA and CDR2 SQIVND (reference sequence). The ends lost 7 bases at V and 3 bases at J; junction bases unmatched: 5.

The gene calls are TRBV5-1 and TRBJ1-6; TRBD1 might be the D (5 bases). The CDR3 loop spans 13 amino acids. Germline CDR1 SGHRS, CDR2 YFSETQ. The V and J ends lost 7 bases and 7 bases respectively, with 12 bases between them. CDR3 region: CASYDRENSPLHF. The CDR3 DNA follows: TGCGCCAGCTACGACAGAGAGAATTCACCCCTCCACTTT.

CDR3 sequence: CATSDFQGVVETQYF. The CDR3, as DNA: TGTGCCACCAGTGATTTCCAGGGCGTAGTGGAGACCCAGTACTTC. The V and J genes are TRBV24-1 and TRBJ2-5, with a possible D match to TRBD1 (5 bases). Trimming removed 1 base at V and 5 bases at J, with 13 bases between. The CDR3 spans 15 residues. Germline V gene data show CDR1 as KGHDR and CDR2 as SFDVKD.

The V call is TRBV14, the J call TRBJ2-1; the D is unclear. The germline V and J ends were trimmed by 6 bases and 0 bases, with 9 bases remaining between them. The CDR3 spans 14 residues. Germline CDR1 SGHDN, CDR2 FVKESK. CDR3 residues: CASSPLSSYNEQFF. The CDR3 nucleotides read TGTGCCAGCAGTCCCCTCAGCTCCTACAATGAGCAGTTCTTC.

The V and J genes are TRBV14 and TRBJ2-1; 7 bases are shared with TRBD1. The CDR3 extends over 15 amino acids. CDR1 and CDR2 (germline): SGHDN, FVKESK. With V trimmed by 8 bases and J by 3 bases, 10 bases remained unmatched. This CDR3 is CASGDSKRNYNEQFF. The DNA for the CDR3 is TGTGCCAGCGGGGACAGTAAGCGGAACTACAATGAGCAGTTCTTC.

This rearrangement joins TRBV7-3 to TRBJ2-7; no firm D call. Germline assignment: CDR1 SGHTA and CDR2 FQGTGA. The V end lost 1 base, the J end lost 6 bases, and 13 bases lay between the germline ends. The CDR3 runs to 14 residues. CDR3 residues: CASSLNSVFGEQYF. Written as DNA, the CDR3 is TGTGCCAGCAGCTTAAATTCGGTTTTCGGCGAGCAGTACTTC.

This chain links TRBV4-1 with TRBJ1-1; perhaps TRBD1 as D (6 bases). The CDR3 has 14 amino acids. Trimming cost V 1 base and J 8 bases, with 14 bases left between them. Germline V gene data show CDR1 as MGHRA and CDR2 as YSYEKL. CDR3 amino acids: CASSQVTAGDEAFF. CDR3 nucleotide sequence: TGCGCCAGCAGCCAAGTTACGGCAGGGGACGAAGCTTTCTTT.

The chain recombines TRBV6-6 with TRBJ2-2; D is unresolved. Trimming left V 7 bases short and J 4 bases short, with 4 bases between. Germline CDR1 and CDR2: MNHNY and SVGAGI (reference sequence). This CDR3 is built from 11 residues. The CDR3, as DNA: TGTGCCAGCACCCTCACCGGGGAGCTGTTTTTT. Translated, it gives CASTLTGELFF.

The V gene is TRBV10-3, the J gene TRBJ1-2, with D perhaps TRBD1 (5 bases). From germline, CDR1 is ENHRY and CDR2 SYGVKD. The CDR3 runs to 13 residues. V lost 4 bases to trimming and J lost 8 bases, with 14 bases between them. DNA for the CDR3: TGTGCCATCAGTGTACCGGATACAGGAGGCTACACCTTC. It is translated as CAISVPDTGGYTF.

The rearrangement joins TRBV9 to TRBJ1-1; D call uncertain. The CDR3 has 16 amino acids. Germline assignment: CDR1 SGDLS and CDR2 YYNGEE. Deletions cut 0 bases from V and 1 base from J, with 13 bases between. DNA for the CDR3: TGTGCCAGCAGCGTAGTAACCGGGCCTAAGAACACTGAAGCTTTCTTT. Its protein product is CASSVVTGPKNTEAFF.

The chain recombines TRBV5-1 with TRBJ2-7; D is ambiguous. This CDR3 has 15 residues. CDR1 is SGHRS and CDR2 is YFSETQ in the germline V gene. The V end lost 3 bases, the J end lost 2 bases, and 15 bases lay between the germline ends. The CDR3 reads CASSYDPMGTYEQYF. The CDR3 DNA reads TGCGCCAGCAGCTACGACCCCATGGGGACCTACGAGCAGTACTTC.

As regards this clone: A much larger clone lies one base from this, so it may be a read error. The chain combines TRBV11-2 with TRBJ1-1; D gene ambiguous. The CDR3 runs to 12 residues. Trimming cost V 3 bases and J 1 base, with 3 bases left between them. Looked up from germline, CDR1 is SGHAT and CDR2 is FQNNGV. CDR3: CASSFPNTEAFF. CDR3 sequence (DNA): TGTGCCAGCAGCTTCCCGAACACTGAAGCTTTCTTT.

The chain combines TRBV2 with TRBJ1-1, with 9 bases identical to TRBD1. CDR1 SNHLY and CDR2 FYNNEI come from the germline V gene. CDR3 size: 16 residues. V lost 8 bases and J lost 3; bases outside the gene matches: 13. CDR3 residues: CASSTGTGIGDTEAFF. CDR3 nucleotides: TGTGCCAGCTCCACCGGGACAGGGATTGGGGACACTGAAGCTTTCTTT.

J is TRBJ1-3 and V is TRBV25-1; D unresolved. The CDR3 is made up of 12 amino acids. The ends were cut back, 9 bases at V and 0 bases at J, with 6 bases in the middle. Germline V gene lookup returns CDR1 MGHDK and CDR2 SYGVNS. The DNA of the CDR3 is TGTGCCAGTACAAGCTCTGGAAACACCATATATTTT. This gives the protein CASTSSGNTIYF.

This clone has a single count. The chain joins TRBV2 to TRBJ2-1; D is unresolved. The CDR3 runs to 15 residues. The germline gives CDR1 SNHLY, CDR2 FYNNEI. V gave up 4 bases and J gave up 0 bases, with 10 bases separating them. CDR3 loop: CASSVGPPSYNEQFF. The CDR3 DNA reads TGTGCCAGCAGTGTTGGGCCCCCCTCCTACAATGAGCAGTTCTTC.